A single sample is the source of the 25 T cell receptor beta chains below, sequenced in a study. One entry per CDR3 protein results from TCRdb running MiXCR on the 5' RACE reads. Of approximately 10,000 distinct CDR3 sequences in the sample, roughly 27% are singletons; the top ten hold 3% to 3.5%. Tregs were sorted as CD4+CD25+CD127-/low cells. Sequencing used Tregs sorted from blood. These receptors originate from a female donor with breast cancer.

This clonotype was seen ten or more times. The J gene is TRBJ1-5, the V gene TRBV24-1; TRBD1 agrees at 8 bases. Trimming cost V 4 bases and J 1 base; bases outside gene matches: 8. Germline CDR1 and CDR2: KGHDR and SFDVKD. The CDR3 totals 17 residues. The CDR3 is CATSDLDRVGSNQPQHF. The CDR3 bases are TGTGCCACCAGTGACTTGGACAGGGTAGGGAGCAATCAGCCCCAGCATTTT.

To note about this clonotype: Lacking the conserved final phenylalanine or tryptophan, this CDR3 likely reflects a read error. This chain joins TRBV20-1 and TRBJ2-1; 13 nucleotides match TRBD2. Germline CDR1 and CDR2: DFQATT and SNEGSKA (reference sequence). V shed 6 bases, J shed 5 bases, and the junction held 10 bases outside the gene matches. There are 16 residues in the CDR3. The CDR3 loop reads CSACSLAGGPDNEQFS. The CDR3, as DNA: TGCAGTGCATGCTCACTAGCGGGAGGGCCGGACAATGAGCAGTTCTCC.

Note on this clonotype: A much larger clone lies a single base off, so this may be a read error. This chain connects TRBV6-4 to TRBJ1-1; D ambiguous. CDR1 is MRHNA, CDR2 SNTAGT, per germline. V dropped 4 bases and J dropped 4 bases, with 10 bases sitting between them. This CDR3 is built from 13 residues. The CDR3 is CASSASEGTEAFF. CDR3 bases: TGTGCCAGCAGTGCCTCAGAGGGCACTGAAGCTTTCTTT.

By frequency in the sample, this clonotype is medium-sized (0.01 to 0.1%). The chain carries TRBV24-1 and TRBJ2-1; 14 nucleotides align to TRBD2. The V gene end was trimmed by 1 base and the J gene end by 1 base; junction bases not matched to a gene: 5. Germline assignment: CDR1 KGHDR and CDR2 SFDVKD. This CDR3 is built from 19 residues. The CDR3 sequence is CATSDFAGTSGSSYNEQFF. The DNA for the CDR3 is TGTGCCACCAGTGATTTCGCGGGGACTAGCGGGAGTTCCTACAATGAGCAGTTCTTC.

This clonotype was detected many times. This sequence joins TRBV6-4 and TRBJ2-1; tentative D call: TRBD2 (6 bases). The V gene's germline CDR1 is MRHNA and CDR2 SNTAGT. Trimming left V 5 bases short and J 0 bases short, with 11 bases between. The length of the CDR3 is 15 residues. The CDR3 region has the DNA TGTGCCAGCAGTACCCTAGCGAACTCCTACAATGAGCAGTTCTTC. Its translation: CASSTLANSYNEQFF.

This clonotype is medium-sized by share. V and J are TRBV20-1 and TRBJ2-1; 9 nucleotides match TRBD2. Trimming removed 4 bases from V and 5 bases from J; junction bases left unmatched: 3. Germline V gives CDR1 DFQATT, CDR2 SNEGSKA (reference sequence). The CDR3 runs 13 residues. This CDR3 reads CSAKSSGDNEQFF. CDR3 DNA: TGCAGTGCTAAATCTAGCGGGGACAATGAGCAGTTCTTC.

This clonotype came up many times. The V gene is TRBV6-1, the J gene TRBJ1-1, with unresolved D. The germline CDR1 and CDR2 sequences are MNHNS and SASEGT. The CDR3 runs 11 residues. Trimming stripped 3 bases from V and 10 bases from J, with 9 bases between. This CDR3 is CASSDLFGAFF. The CDR3 coding sequence is TGTGCCAGCAGTGACCTATTCGGAGCTTTCTTT.

This clonotype was recorded at least ten times. The chain couples TRBV12-3 or TRBV12-4 to TRBJ2-3; no clear D. The V gene lost 5 bases and the J gene lost 5 bases, with 11 bases spanning the gap. CDR3 length: 13 residues. As DNA, the CDR3 is TGTGCCAGCAGTCCCCGGACGGGAGATACGCAGTATTTT. As protein: CASSPRTGDTQYF.

This clonotype came up a few times. CDR3 amino acids: CASSPGQGISYEQYF. In DNA form, the CDR3 reads TGTGCCAGCAGCCCCGGACAGGGAATCTCCTACGAGCAGTACTTC. The chain is built from TRBV7-3 and TRBJ2-7; 8 bases agree with TRBD1. Germline values: CDR1 SGHTA, CDR2 FQGTGA. CDR3 length: 15 amino acids. With 5 bases clipped from V and 0 bases from J, the junction kept 6 bases outside the gene matches.

With respect to this clonotype: A clone one base away is much larger, so this may be a read error. The chain recombines TRBV7-9 with TRBJ1-5; no clear D. The germline gives CDR1 SEHNR, CDR2 FQNEAQ (reference sequence). The CDR3 sequence is 14 residues long. The V and J ends lost 1 base and 4 bases respectively, with 8 bases between them. The CDR3 reads CASSLGLRNQPQHF. CDR3 nucleotide sequence: TGTGCCAGCAGCTTAGGCCTGCGGAATCAGCCCCAGCATTTT.

This clonotype is deemed medium-sized. CDR3 in amino acids: CSAIRQGHDGYTF. In DNA form, the CDR3 reads TGCAGTGCTATTAGACAGGGACATGATGGCTACACCTTC. The chain carries TRBV20-1 and TRBJ1-2; 7 bases agree with TRBD1. The germline CDR1 and CDR2 sequences are DFQATT and SNEGSKA (reference sequence). Losses at the gene ends were 4 bases for V and 6 bases for J; bases not matched to a gene: 8. This CDR3 comprises 13 residues.

This clonotype has ten or more counts. This may stem from a read error, because a much larger clone lies one nucleotide away. The genes are TRBV27 and TRBJ1-1, with unresolved D. Trimming cost V 5 bases and J 3 bases, with 10 bases left between them. CDR3 size: 13 residues. Germline values: CDR1 MNHEY, CDR2 SMNVEV (reference sequence). CDR3 amino acids: CASSPGAYTEAFF. CDR3 nucleotide sequence: TGTGCCAGCAGTCCGGGAGCGTACACTGAAGCTTTCTTT.

This clonotype was seen many times. The DNA for the CDR3 is TGTGCCAGCAGTGATTTGGGGTTGAGCGGGAGCTACAATGAGCAGTTCTTC. It specifies CASSDLGLSGSYNEQFF. V and J are TRBV2 and TRBJ2-1, with TRBD2 identical over 8 bases. The CDR3 runs to 17 residues. CDR1 is SNHLY, CDR2 FYNNEI, per germline. V dropped 3 bases and J dropped 3; count of bases not matched to a gene: 10.

This clonotype appeared many times. The chain uses TRBV7-3 and TRBJ2-1, with D unclear. Looked up from germline, CDR1 is SGHTA and CDR2 is FQGTGA. V gave up 2 bases and J gave up 0 bases, with 8 bases separating them. The CDR3 loop spans 15 amino acids. DNA of the CDR3: TGTGCCAGCAGCTTAGGGCCCAGCTCCTACAATGAGCAGTTCTTC. Encoded protein: CASSLGPSSYNEQFF.

This clonotype occurred a few times. A read error is possible here, since a much larger clone lies one base away. The chain links TRBV25-1 to TRBJ2-7; TRBD2 aligns across 7 bases. V was pared by 6 bases and J by 5 bases, with 13 bases of the junction left unmatched. The CDR3 has 15 amino acids. The germline V gene has CDR1 MGHDK and CDR2 SYGVNS. The CDR3 region has the DNA TGTGCCAGCAGCGAGTCTGCGGGAGACGTTGACGAGCAGTACTTC. Protein sequence: CASSESAGDVDEQYF.

This clonotype was counted ten times or more. The CDR3: CASRMNRAATEAFF. The CDR3 DNA reads as TGTGCCAGCAGAATGAACAGGGCCGCCACTGAAGCTTTCTTT. The chain recombines TRBV11-2 with TRBJ1-1; D possibly corresponds to TRBD1 (6 bases). Germline lookup yields CDR1 SGHAT and CDR2 FQNNGV. V was shortened by 6 bases and J by 4 bases, with 15 bases between the two germline ends. This CDR3 has 14 amino acids.

This clonotype was found a few times. The chain is built from TRBV5-1 and TRBJ2-7; D may be TRBD2 (5 bases). The CDR3 spans 16 residues. Trimming cost V 1 base and J 3 bases, with 17 bases left between them. The germline V gene has CDR1 SGHRS and CDR2 YFSETQ. CDR3 in amino acids: CASSLKPAEILYEQYF. CDR3 nucleotides: TGCGCCAGCAGCTTGAAGCCAGCGGAGATACTCTACGAGCAGTACTTC.

With respect to this clonotype: The junction does not match germline at one end; this may be a read error. The chain employs TRBV20-1 and TRBJ2-7, with D perhaps TRBD2 (5 bases). The CDR3 contains 13 residues. Germline V CDR1 and CDR2: DFQATT, SNEGSKA (reference sequence). The CDR3 sequence: CRAFDGGSYEQYF. The CDR3 DNA follows: TGTCGGGCATTCGATGGAGGTTCCTACGAGCAGTACTTC.

Details on this clonotype: One base away lies a much larger clone, so this may be a sequencing read error. This chain connects TRBV20-1 to TRBJ2-2; 8 nucleotides line up with TRBD2. Germline loops: CDR1 DFQATT, CDR2 SNEGSKA (reference sequence). CDR3 size: 13 residues. Germline trimming cut 6 bases from V and 4 bases from J; bases unmatched to any gene: 4. The CDR3 bases are TGCAGTGCCCCAGCGGGAGCCACCGGGGAGCTGTTTTTT. This encodes CSAPAGATGELFF.

The chain is built from TRBV20-1 and TRBJ2-3; 11 nucleotides line up with TRBD2. In germline, CDR1 is DFQATT, CDR2 SNEGSKA (reference sequence). The CDR3 is 15 amino acids. V gave up 4 bases and J gave up 6 bases; unmatched junction bases: 9. The CDR3 here is CSATLLLAGGDTQYF. CDR3 nucleotides: TGCAGTGCTACCCTGCTTTTAGCGGGAGGGGATACGCAGTATTTT.

This clonotype is medium-sized (0.01 to 0.1%) within its sample. The gene calls are TRBV24-1 and TRBJ2-1; D remains ambiguous. This CDR3 spans 14 amino acids. Germline-derived CDR1 and CDR2 are KGHDR and SFDVKD. Trimming pared 5 bases from V and 4 bases from J, leaving 11 bases between. CDR3 amino acids: CATSGGPWYNEQFF. CDR3 nucleotide sequence: TGTGCCACCAGTGGTGGACCCTGGTACAATGAGCAGTTCTTC.

Points on this clonotype: A clone one base away is much larger, so this may be a read error. The chain employs TRBV5-1 and TRBJ2-3; D call uncertain. CDR1 and CDR2 from the germline V gene are SGHRS and YFSETQ. V was clipped by 3 bases and J by 4 bases, with 15 bases between them. The CDR3 contains 15 residues. CDR3 sequence (DNA): TGCGCCAGCAGCTCCAAAACGGGTGTCTCAGATACGCAGTATTTT. Residues: CASSSKTGVSDTQYF.

Only a few counts were recorded for this clonotype. This chain links TRBV10-2 with TRBJ1-5, with D possibly matching TRBD1 (5 bases). Trimming shortened V by 4 bases and J by 1 base, and 11 bases separated the two germline ends. Germline assignment: CDR1 WSHSY and CDR2 SAAADI. The CDR3 has 15 residues. CDR3 nucleotide sequence: TGCGCCAGCAGTGTGGGGGGAAGAAGCAATCAGCCCCAGCATTTT. This codes for CASSVGGRSNQPQHF.

In its sample, this clonotype is medium-sized. The CDR3: CASSLATQGSTEAFF. The CDR3 nucleotides read TGTGCCAGCAGCTTAGCCACACAGGGGAGCACTGAAGCTTTCTTT. The rearrangement uses TRBV7-6 and TRBJ1-1; 7 bases match TRBD1. This CDR3 is built from 15 residues. The junction had 5 bases not matched to a gene; V was cut back by 0 bases and J by 4 bases. Germline-derived CDR1 and CDR2 are SGHVS and FNYEAQ.

This clonotype ranks as medium-sized (0.01 to 0.1%). The chain combines TRBV29-1 with TRBJ2-1, with D perhaps matching TRBD2 (5 bases). CDR1 and CDR2 (germline): SQVTM, ANQGSEA. The CDR3 has 15 residues. Trimming left V 7 bases short and J 0 bases short, with 16 bases between. The CDR3 coding sequence is TGCAGCGCTTTGGGATCGGGGTTCTCCTACAATGAGCAGTTCTTC. This sequence encodes CSALGSGFSYNEQFF.